Below, one T cell receptor (beta chain) is given with its context. Its antigen is currently unknown. Amplification of TCR alpha and beta CDR3 regions from RNA used iRepertoire nested multiplex PCR. One-step reverse transcription and amplification started from about 100-400 ng of tissue mRNA or PBMC total RNA. TCRdb re-called the multiplex PCR reads through MiXCR, storing one row per CDR3 protein. The sample holds tens of thousands of distinct CDR3 sequences, about a quarter seen once. These data come from a study of glioma-infiltrating T cells. General study results and limits: Above-expected tissue-blood divergence occurred in all gliomas, most in low-grade ones.

This CDR3 is built from 11 residues. V was cut by 2 bases and J by 8 bases, with 7 bases left in between. Per the germline V gene, CDR1 is SGDLS and CDR2 is YYNGEE. This sequence was found in a human donor with low-grade glioma or glioblastoma, undergoing nonglioma brain surgery, or in good health (not recorded which). The genes are TRBV9 and TRBJ1-2; D gene ambiguous. The specimen sequenced was glioma tissue, nonneoplastic brain tissue, or PBMCs (not recorded which). This CDR3 reads CASSVSGGYTF. Written as DNA, the CDR3 is TGTGCCAGCAGCGTTTCTGGCGGCTACACCTTC.